This T cell receptor beta chain was captured by sequencing in a study of identical twins (dated by TCRdb to the mid-2010s). For the study in its entirety: To test whether fetal clonotypes persist, this study deep-sequenced TCR alpha and beta repertoires from monozygotic twins, from unrelated adults of various ages, and from cord blood. Replicate twin experiments were performed at different times using different library preparation protocols to rule out contamination. General conclusions and limits of the study: Recombination models systematically underestimated out-of-frame TCR alpha sharing in monozygotic twins but agreed with sharing between unrelated individuals. The excess sharing between twins in beta out-of-frame sequences was weaker because fewer shared sequences reduced the signal-to-noise ratio. Fewer insertions were carried by abundant cord blood beta clonotypes, a similar but weaker trend appeared in young adult naive repertoires, and no such trend appeared in memory repertoires. Invariant T cells such as MAIT and iNKT could partly confound zero-insertion analyses, though diverse VJ usage argued against this for most clonotypes. Compared with coincidental sharing between unrelated individuals, out-of-frame TCR alpha sequences shared between twins showed an excess of sequences with low generation probability. Because the same donors could not be followed over many years, the conclusions depended on cross-sectional statistical analysis.

From the germline V gene, CDR1 is SGHRS and CDR2 is YFSETQ. V and J are trimmed by 5 bases and 13 bases, and the gene matches miss 12 bases of the junction. The CDR3 runs 15 amino acids, cysteine and phenylalanine included. Only the CDR3 DNA is retained, 45 bases long and in frame from the first base. The library relied on 5' RACE. Sequencing instrument: Illumina HiSeq 2000. A universal primer binding site was introduced by template switching, and a unique molecular identifier was present in the final cDNA, enabling accurate counting of TCR cDNA molecules. Specific primers in the conserved constant-segment region were used to synthesize first-strand cDNA for TCR alpha and beta chains. Each cDNA library was double barcoded, with a SMART-Mk sample barcode plus Illumina barcodes, to control for contamination. Two successive PCR steps introduced TruSeq adapter sequences along with Illumina sample barcodes. Sequencing of the TCR alpha and beta cDNA libraries was done on the Illumina HiSeq platform using custom primers. On the study's bioinformatics: MiGEC was used to process raw reads and extract unique molecular identifiers, and MiXCR was used to find CDR3 positions. Recombination models were inferred per individual with the repgenHMM and IGoR tools using an EM algorithm. Shared clonotypes were analyzed with the tcR package in R, and sharing was normalized by the product of cloneset sizes. To study raw recombination free of thymic and clonal selection effects, out-of-frame nonproductive sequences were analyzed. TCRdb took the public reads, trimmed them with fastp at Q25, ran MiXCR for clone calling and kept in-frame beta chains. Every CDR3 protein is listed once, alongside the most common genes and DNA of its rows. The V and J calls here are based on TCRdb, not the publication. Counted in this sample were some 1,700,000 distinct CDR3 sequences; about 32% of them appeared once. 0.27% of the sample rests with the top ten.

Every donor in the study was a healthy Caucasian. In the case of this clonotype: Which antigen it targets is not known. A single base separates this from a much larger clone, so it may be a read error.

This receptor chain uses TRBV5-1 and TRBJ2-4; the junction holds 13 bases that match TRBD2. Material: cord blood. The sequence was obtained from a newborn girl in good health. The CDR3 protein is CASSGLAGVENEQYF. The nucleotide sequence is TGCGCCAGCAGTGGACTAGCGGGAGTCGAAAATGAGCAGTACTTC.